What follows is one TCR beta chain and its context. Its antigen remains unidentified. These data originate in a study of shared clonotypes between healthy human individuals. About the study: Three CD4 naive, three CD4 memory, two CD8 naive and one CD8 memory plate were used per donor. Study findings and constraints: In several donors, roughly 5.2% of naive CD4 clonotypes appeared in common.

Replicate PCRs for sorted subsets used around 190 ng DNA; this equaled around 29,000 T cell genomes. TCRdb's table, derived via immunoSEQ multiplex PCR, lists solely in-frame clones and lacks some. Of roughly 760,000 clones in the sample, over 65% were seen once. All donors qualified as healthy HIV-negative adults and had experienced no recent acute infections or vaccinations. With V trimmed by 5 bases and J by 5 bases, 6 bases remained unmatched. Germline V CDR1 and CDR2: MDHEN, SYDVKM. CDR3 length equals 15 residues. The chain has TRBV28 and TRBJ1-3, with 10 bases lining up with TRBD1. Source material: memory CD4+ T cells sorted from blood. The subset here: CD45RA-negative fraction. This clonotype was obtained from a woman aged 25 to 45 in good health. CDR3 sequence: CASSSSGQGRNTIYF. The CDR3, as DNA: TGTGCCAGCAGTAGCTCGGGACAGGGGAGAAACACCATATATTTT.